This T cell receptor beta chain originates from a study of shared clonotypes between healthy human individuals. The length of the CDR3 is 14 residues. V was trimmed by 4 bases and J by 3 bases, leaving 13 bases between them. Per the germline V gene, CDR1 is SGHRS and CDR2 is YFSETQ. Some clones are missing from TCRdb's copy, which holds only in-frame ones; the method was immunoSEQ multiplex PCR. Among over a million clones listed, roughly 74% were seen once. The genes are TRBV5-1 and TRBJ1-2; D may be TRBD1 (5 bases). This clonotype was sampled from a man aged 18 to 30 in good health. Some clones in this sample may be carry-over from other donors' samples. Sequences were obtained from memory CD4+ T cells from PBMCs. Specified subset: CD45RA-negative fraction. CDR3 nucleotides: TGCGCCAGCAGCCCGTCGACAGCCTACTATGGCTACACCTTC. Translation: CASSPSTAYYGYTF.